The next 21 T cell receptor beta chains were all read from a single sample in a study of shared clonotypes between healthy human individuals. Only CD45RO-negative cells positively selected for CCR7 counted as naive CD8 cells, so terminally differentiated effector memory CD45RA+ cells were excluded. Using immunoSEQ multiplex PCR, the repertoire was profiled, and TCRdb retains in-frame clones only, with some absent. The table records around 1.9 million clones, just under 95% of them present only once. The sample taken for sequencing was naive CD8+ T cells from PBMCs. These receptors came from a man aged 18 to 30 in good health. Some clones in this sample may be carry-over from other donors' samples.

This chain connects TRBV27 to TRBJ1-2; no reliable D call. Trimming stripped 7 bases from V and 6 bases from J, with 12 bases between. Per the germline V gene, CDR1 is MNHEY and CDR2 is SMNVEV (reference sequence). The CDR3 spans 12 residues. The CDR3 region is CASKGSFDGYTF. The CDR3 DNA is TGTGCCAGCAAGGGCTCTTTCGATGGCTACACCTTC.

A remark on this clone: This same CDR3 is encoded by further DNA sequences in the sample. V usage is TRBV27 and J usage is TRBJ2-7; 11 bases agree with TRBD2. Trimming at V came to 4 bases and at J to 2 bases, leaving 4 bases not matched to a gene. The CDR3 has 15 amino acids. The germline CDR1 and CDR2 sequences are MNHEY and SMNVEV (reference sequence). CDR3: CASSSGTSGAYEQYF. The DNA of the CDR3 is TGTGCCAGCAGTTCCGGGACTAGCGGAGCCTACGAGCAGTACTTC.

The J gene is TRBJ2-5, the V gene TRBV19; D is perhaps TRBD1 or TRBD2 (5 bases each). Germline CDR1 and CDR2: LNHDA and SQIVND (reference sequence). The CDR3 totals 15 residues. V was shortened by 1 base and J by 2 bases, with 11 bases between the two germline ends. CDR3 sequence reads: CASSIVGTAQETQYF. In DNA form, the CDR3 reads TGTGCCAGTAGTATAGTTGGGACGGCTCAAGAGACCCAGTACTTC.

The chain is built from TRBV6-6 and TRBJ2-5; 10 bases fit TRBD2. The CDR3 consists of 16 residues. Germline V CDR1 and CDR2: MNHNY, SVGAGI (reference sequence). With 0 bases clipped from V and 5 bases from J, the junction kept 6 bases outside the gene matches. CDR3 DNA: TGTGCCAGCAGTTACTCCCGAAGCGGGAGGGGGGAGACCCAGTACTTC. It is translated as CASSYSRSGRGETQYF.

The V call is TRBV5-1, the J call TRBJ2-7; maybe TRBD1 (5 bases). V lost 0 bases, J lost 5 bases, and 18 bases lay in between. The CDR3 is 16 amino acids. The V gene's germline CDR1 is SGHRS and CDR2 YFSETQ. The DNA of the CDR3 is TGCGCCAGCAGCTTGGAGGGGCGGCTCTTTTCCGACGAGCAGTACTTC. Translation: CASSLEGRLFSDEQYF.

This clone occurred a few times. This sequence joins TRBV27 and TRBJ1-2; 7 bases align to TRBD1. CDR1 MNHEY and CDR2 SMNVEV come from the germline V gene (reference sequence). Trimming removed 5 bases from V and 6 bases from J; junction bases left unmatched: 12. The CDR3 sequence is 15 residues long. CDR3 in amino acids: CASSRSRGGRDGYTF. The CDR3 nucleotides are TGTGCCAGCAGTAGAAGCAGGGGGGGCAGGGATGGCTACACCTTC.

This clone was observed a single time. CDR3 in amino acids: CASSYFGTDKGTQYF. CDR3 bases: TGTGCCAGCAGTTACTTTGGGACAGACAAAGGGACCCAGTACTTC. The chain has TRBV6-5 and TRBJ2-5, with 7 bases lining up with TRBD1. The germline CDR1 and CDR2 sequences are MNHEY and SVGAGI. The CDR3 extends over 15 amino acids. Unmatched junction bases numbered 9, after V lost 1 base and J lost 7 bases.

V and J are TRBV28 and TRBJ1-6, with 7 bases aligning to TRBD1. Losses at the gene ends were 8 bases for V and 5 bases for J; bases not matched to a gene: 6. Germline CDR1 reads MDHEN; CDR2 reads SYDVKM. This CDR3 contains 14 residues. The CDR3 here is CASGRDSNNSPLHF. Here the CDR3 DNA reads TGTGCCAGCGGACGGGACAGCAATAATTCACCCCTCCACTTT.

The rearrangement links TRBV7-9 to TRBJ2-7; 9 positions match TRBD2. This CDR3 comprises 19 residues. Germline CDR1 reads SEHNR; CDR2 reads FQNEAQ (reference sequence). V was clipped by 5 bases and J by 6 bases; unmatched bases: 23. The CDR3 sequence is CASSPRELGGRAFQIEQYF. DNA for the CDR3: TGTGCCAGCAGCCCGCGGGAACTCGGCGGGAGGGCCTTTCAGATCGAGCAGTACTTC.

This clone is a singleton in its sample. CDR3 sequence (DNA): TGTGCCAGCTCACCCATCATTACAGGGGGAAGGAACACCGGGGAGCTGTTTTTT. Translated: CASSPIITGGRNTGELFF. The gene calls are TRBV18 and TRBJ2-2; TRBD1 matches 8 bases. The CDR3 spans 18 residues. Unmatched junction bases numbered 10, after V lost 3 bases and J lost 1 base. Germline CDR1 reads KGHSH; CDR2 reads LQKENI. Filled out from reference TRBV18 and TRBJ2-2, the complete variable domain reads NAGVMQNPRHLVRRRGQEARLRCSPMKGHSHVYWYRQLPEEGLKFMVYLQKENIIDESGMPKERFSAEFPKEGPSILRIQQVVRGDSAAYFCASSPIITGGRNTGELFFGEGSRLTVL.

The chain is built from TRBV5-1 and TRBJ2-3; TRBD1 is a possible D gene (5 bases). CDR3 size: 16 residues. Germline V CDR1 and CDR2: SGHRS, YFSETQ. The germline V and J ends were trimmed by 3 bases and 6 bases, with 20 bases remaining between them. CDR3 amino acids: CASSWSGMASADTQYF. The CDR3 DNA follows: TGCGCCAGCAGCTGGTCAGGGATGGCTTCAGCGGATACGCAGTATTTT.

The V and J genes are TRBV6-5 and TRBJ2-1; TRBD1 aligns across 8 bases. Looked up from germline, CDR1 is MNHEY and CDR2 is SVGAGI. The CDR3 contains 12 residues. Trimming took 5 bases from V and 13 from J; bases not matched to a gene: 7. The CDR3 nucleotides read TGTGCCAGCAGTGACCTAGGACAGGGTCAGTTCTTC. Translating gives CASSDLGQGQFF.

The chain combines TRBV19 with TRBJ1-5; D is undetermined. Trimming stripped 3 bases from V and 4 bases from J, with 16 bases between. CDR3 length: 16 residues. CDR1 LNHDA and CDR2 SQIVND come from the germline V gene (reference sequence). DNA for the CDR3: TGTGCCAGTAGTATTCCGTCAGATCTGAGGAATCAGCCCCAGCATTTT. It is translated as CASSIPSDLRNQPQHF.

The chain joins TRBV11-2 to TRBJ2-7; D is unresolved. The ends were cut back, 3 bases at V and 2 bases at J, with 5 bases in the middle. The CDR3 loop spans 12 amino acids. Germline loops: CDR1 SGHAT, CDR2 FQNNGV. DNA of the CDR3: TGTGCCAGCAGCTTCACGACCTACGAGCAGTACTTC. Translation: CASSFTTYEQYF.

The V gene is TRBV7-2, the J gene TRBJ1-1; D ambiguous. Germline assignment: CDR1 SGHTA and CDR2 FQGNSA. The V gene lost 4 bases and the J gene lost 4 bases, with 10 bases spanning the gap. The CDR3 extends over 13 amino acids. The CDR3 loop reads CASSSYIRTEAFF. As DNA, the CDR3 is TGTGCCAGCAGCTCCTACATACGCACTGAAGCTTTCTTT.

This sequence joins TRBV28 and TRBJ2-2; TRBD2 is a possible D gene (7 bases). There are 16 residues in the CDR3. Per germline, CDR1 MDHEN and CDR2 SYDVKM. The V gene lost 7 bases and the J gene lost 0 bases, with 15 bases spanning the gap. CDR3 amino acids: CASTLRGGANTGELFF. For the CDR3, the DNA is TGTGCCAGCACTCTCAGGGGAGGGGCGAACACCGGGGAGCTGTTTTTT. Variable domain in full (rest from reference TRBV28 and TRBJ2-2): DVKVTQSSRYLVKRTGEKVFLECVQDMDHENMFWYRQDPGLGLRLIYFSYDVKMKEKGDIPEGYSVSREKKERFSLILESASTNQTSMYLCASTLRGGANTGELFFGEGSRLTVL.

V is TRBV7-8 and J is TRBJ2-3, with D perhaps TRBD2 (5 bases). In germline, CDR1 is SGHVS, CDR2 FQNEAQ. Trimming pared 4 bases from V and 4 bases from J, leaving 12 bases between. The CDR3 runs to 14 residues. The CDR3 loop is CASSSWEFADTQYF. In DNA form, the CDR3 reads TGTGCCAGCAGCTCTTGGGAGTTCGCAGATACGCAGTATTTT.

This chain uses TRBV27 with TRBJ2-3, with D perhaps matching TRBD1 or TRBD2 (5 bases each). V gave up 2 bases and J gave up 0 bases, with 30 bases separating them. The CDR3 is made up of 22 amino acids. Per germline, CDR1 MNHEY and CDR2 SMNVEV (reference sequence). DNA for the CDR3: TGTGCCAGCAGTTTACAGATCCCAGTTTGGGGCAGGGACCATCCTAGCACAGATACGCAGTATTTT. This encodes CASSLQIPVWGRDHPSTDTQYF.

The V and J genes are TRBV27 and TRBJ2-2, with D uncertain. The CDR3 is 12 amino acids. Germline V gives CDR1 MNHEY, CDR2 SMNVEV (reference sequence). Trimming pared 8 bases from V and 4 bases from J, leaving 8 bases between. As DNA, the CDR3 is TGTGCCAGCCTTGACCCCACCGGGGAGCTGTTTTTT. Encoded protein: CASLDPTGELFF.

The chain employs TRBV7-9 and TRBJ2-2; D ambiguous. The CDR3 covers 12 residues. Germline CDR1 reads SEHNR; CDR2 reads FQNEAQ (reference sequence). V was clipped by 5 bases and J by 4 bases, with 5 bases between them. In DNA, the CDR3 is TGTGCCAGCAGCGACGGCACCGGGGAGCTGTTTTTT. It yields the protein CASSDGTGELFF.

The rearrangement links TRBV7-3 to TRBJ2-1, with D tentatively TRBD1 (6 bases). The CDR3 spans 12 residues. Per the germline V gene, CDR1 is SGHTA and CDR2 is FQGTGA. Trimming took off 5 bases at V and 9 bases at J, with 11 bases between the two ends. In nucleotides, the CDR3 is TGTGCCAGCAGCCCACTAGGGGGTGAGCAGTTCTTC. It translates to CASSPLGGEQFF.